This T cell receptor beta chain was obtained from a study of T-cell memory formation after mild COVID-19 (dated by TCRdb to about 2021). In terms of the full investigation: Most TCR sequence clusters were specific to one of the two donors. In two donors, T-cell clones that expanded and contracted after mild COVID-19 were tracked by sequencing TCRalpha and TCRbeta repertoires over time. The cohort was made up of two young adult volunteers, one female and one male, who were previously healthy. Study-level results and caveats: Some responding clones were detected in pre-infection memory, suggesting pre-existing cross-reactive memory T cells joined the SARS-CoV-2 response. Clones contracting from day 15 to 85 had balanced CD4/CD8 phenotypes, while a second wave expanding from day 15 to 37 was biased towards CD4+. Contracting CD4+ clones appeared mostly in the CM and EM memory subsets, whereas CD8+ clones were enriched in EMRA. Whether the second-wave clones peaking on day 37 were SARS-CoV-2 specific was not confirmed. The study covered only a couple of mild cases, and larger cohorts including severe cases with pre-infection samples were considered necessary.

PBMCs were isolated by Ficoll-Paque density gradient centrifugation. Trimming takes 1 base from V and 2 bases from J, and the germline ends sit 15 bases apart. CDR1 SEHNR and CDR2 FQNEAQ were looked up in the germline V gene (reference sequence). CDR3 length: 17 amino acids, cysteine to phenylalanine. The read is trimmed to its CDR3 DNA, 51 bases read in frame from base 1. This clonotype showed up just a few times. What this receptor recognizes is not known. No base quality values were provided; no much bigger clone lies one nucleotide off. Instrument used: Illumina NovaSeq 6000. TCRalpha and TCRbeta cDNA libraries were built by 5'RACE with constant-segment primers, adding sample barcodes and unique molecular identifiers. Trizol reagent was used to extract RNA from every sample. Amplification of the libraries took two PCR steps, and the second step added a second sample barcode plus Illumina TruSeq adapters. Sequencing of libraries was performed on an Illumina NovaSeq with 2 x 150 bp paired-end reads. In the paper's pipeline: Demultiplexing of reads and collapsing into UMI-guided consensus sequences were performed with migec v1.2.7. Using mixcr v2.1.11, UMI consensuses were aligned to TRA and TRB V and J templates and then assembled into clonotypes. A clonotype was counted as expanded or contracted only when both edgeR and NoisET called the clonotype significant, with the noise models trained on biological replicates. edgeR calls used a false discovery rate-adjusted p below 0.01 and a log2 fold-change threshold of 1. As an exploratory analysis of dynamics, max-normalized trajectories of the 1000 most abundant clonotypes were examined with PCA combined with hierarchical clustering. The CD4 or CD8 phenotype of responding clones was assigned using the separately sequenced CD4+ and CD8+ repertoires. Using fastp trimming at Q25 and MiXCR clonotype assembly, TCRdb reanalyzed the public sequencing data and kept in-frame beta chains. Every distinct CDR3 protein forms one entry, paired with its most common genes and DNA. In this record, the V and J calls reflect TCRdb's handling and not the investigators' own analysis. The sample table lists about 210,000 distinct CDR3 sequences, more than 9% of them with a count of one. The biggest ten clones account for approximately 3% of the sample.

Sequenced sample: PBMCs or a T cell subset sorted from them (not recorded which). This sequence originates from a man in his late teens or twenties who had mild COVID-19 (a few samples of this study predate the infection). The sample titles of this study are shuffled in the database, so cell type and time point are left out; the donor was told from shared clones. This sequence uses TRBV7-9 and TRBJ1-5, and the D gene may be TRBD1, 5 bases matching. The bases are TGTGCCAGCAGCTTAGGGGGGATGGTACGGGGCAATCAGCCCCAGCATTTT. Protein translation: CASSLGGMVRGNQPQHF. With the rest looked up from the reference TRBV7-9 and TRBJ1-5 genes rather than sequenced, the full variable domain is DTGVSQNPRHKITKRGQNVTFRCDPISEHNRLYWYRQTLGQGPEFLTYFQNEAQLEKSRLLSDRFSAERPKGSFSTLEIQRTEQGDSAMYLCASSLGGMVRGNQPQHFGDGTRLSIL.